This T cell receptor (beta chain) was retrieved from a study of OX40 agonist ivuxolimab in advanced cancers. Study summary: Each patient was given ivuxolimab into a vein every 2 weeks, at 0.01 to 10 mg/kg.

The protocol was immunoSEQ multiplex PCR, while the TCRdb copy is restricted to in-frame clones and leaves out a portion. The data show 80,000 to 85,000 clones, about 86% seen once. The material sequenced was CD4+ or CD8+ T cells sorted from blood, taken in a trial of the OX40 agonist ivuxolimab. The clonotype comes from an adult with an advanced solid tumor such as melanoma, head and neck, liver or kidney cancer.

CDR3 sequence reads: CSVGLAYEQYF. For the CDR3, the DNA is TGCAGCGTTGGGTTAGCCTACGAGCAGTACTTC. The chain has TRBV29-1 and TRBJ2-7; no firm D call. CDR3 length equals 11 residues. Germline lookup yields CDR1 SQVTM and CDR2 ANQGSEA. Trimming took off 4 bases at V and 2 bases at J, with 6 bases between the two ends.